The 17 T cell receptor beta chains below were found in one sample sequenced in a study of T cells in Graves' hyperthyroidism and ophthalmopathy. Amplified regions were TCR beta CDR3 sequences from RNA transcripts. The HTBI primer set was used in a first-round RT-PCR of the TCR CDR3. A single record per CDR3 protein comes from TCRdb applying MiXCR to the multiplex PCR reads. Of about 130,000 distinct CDR3 sequences in the sample, approximately 20% were seen once. Material: blood. Source of these receptors: a woman between 45 and 60 years old with Graves' hyperthyroidism that later progressed to Graves' ophthalmopathy.

The V and J genes are TRBV10-1 and TRBJ2-2; D is uncertain. The CDR3 runs to 13 residues. From germline, CDR1 is WNHNN and CDR2 SYGVQD (reference sequence). Between the trimmed V and J ends, which lost 6 bases and 5 bases, there was a span of 10 bases. For the CDR3, the DNA is TGCGCCAGCAGGGACGCCGGGACCGGGGAGCTGTTTTTT. It translates to CASRDAGTGELFF.

This clonotype was detected many times. The V and J genes are TRBV20-1 and TRBJ1-1, with 7 bases matching TRBD1. Germline loops: CDR1 DFQATT, CDR2 SNEGSKA (reference sequence). The CDR3 extends over 12 amino acids. Unmatched junction bases numbered 2, after V lost 3 bases and J lost 4 bases. CDR3 in amino acids: CSASPGGTEAFF. The CDR3 region has the DNA TGCAGTGCTAGCCCAGGGGGCACTGAAGCTTTCTTT.

The chain is built from TRBV7-9 and TRBJ2-1; TRBD2 might be the D (5 bases). Trimming pared 2 bases from V and 9 bases from J, leaving 8 bases between. Germline CDR1 reads SEHNR; CDR2 reads FQNEAQ (reference sequence). The CDR3 sequence is 12 residues long. CDR3: CASSLTGGEQFF. CDR3 DNA sequence: TGTGCCAGCAGCTTAACCGGAGGTGAGCAGTTCTTC.

The DNA of the CDR3 is TGTGCCAGCAGCCAAGAGGCGGGAGGAAGGTCAGATACGCAGTATTTT. Translation: CASSQEAGGRSDTQYF. The chain is built from TRBV3-1 and TRBJ2-3, with 8 bases matching TRBD2. The germline gives CDR1 LGHDT, CDR2 YNNKEL (reference sequence). The CDR3 runs 16 residues. After removal of 0 bases from V and 4 bases from J, the junction contained 6 bases not matched to a gene.

This clonotype has a count of ten or more. V and J are TRBV6-2 or TRBV6-3 and TRBJ1-1; D uncertain. Trimming took 6 bases from V and 0 from J, leaving 8 bases between them. The CDR3 is 13 residues long. Germline CDR1 and CDR2: MNHEY and SVGEGT. The CDR3 sequence is CASSNGVNTEAFF. CDR3 nucleotides: TGTGCCAGCAGCAATGGGGTGAACACTGAAGCTTTCTTT.

The rearrangement joins TRBV7-9 to TRBJ2-5; tentatively, D is TRBD1 (6 bases). CDR3 size: 13 residues. V lost 5 bases, J lost 6 bases, and 13 bases lay in between. CDR1 SEHNR and CDR2 FQNEAQ come from the germline V gene (reference sequence). This chain's CDR3 is CASSNTGPQTQYF. DNA of the CDR3: TGTGCCAGCAGCAATACAGGGCCCCAGACCCAGTACTTC. The full variable domain, completed using reference TRBV7-9 and TRBJ2-5, is DTGVSQNPRHKITKRGQNVTFRCDPISEHNRLYWYRQTLGQGPEFLTYFQNEAQLEKSRLLSDRFSAERPKGSFSTLEIQRTEQGDSAMYLCASSNTGPQTQYFGPGTRLLVL.

Turning to this clonotype: This may arise from a read error, as a much more abundant clone is one base away. This sequence joins TRBV2 and TRBJ2-7; possible D gene TRBD1, 7 bases. CDR3 length equals 15 residues. Germline V gene data show CDR1 as SNHLY and CDR2 as FYNNEI. V lost 6 bases and J lost 6, with 21 bases in between. The CDR3 spells CASRPPAGGPFEQYF. CDR3 bases: TGTGCCAGCAGACCACCGGCAGGGGGGCCCTTCGAGCAGTACTTC.

This clonotype was found many times. J is TRBJ2-7 and V is TRBV13, with 12 bases identical to TRBD2. There are 15 residues in the CDR3. V lost 5 bases to trimming and J lost 5 bases; unmatched junction nucleotides: 7. CDR1 and CDR2 from the germline V gene are PRHDT and FYEKMQ (reference sequence). The DNA for the CDR3 is TGTGCCAGCAGCCGGCCCGGGACTAGCGGGCACGAGCAGTACTTC. It codes for CASSRPGTSGHEQYF.

This clonotype showed up many times. The chain employs TRBV7-6 and TRBJ2-7; D may match TRBD1 or TRBD2 (5 bases each). Trimming shortened V by 1 base and J by 4 bases, and 14 bases separated the two germline ends. The CDR3 contains 15 residues. Germline V gene sequence: CDR1 SGHVS, CDR2 FNYEAQ. CDR3 DNA: TGTGCCAGCAGCTTAGACCCGGGGACGTTGTACGAGCAGTACTTC. Protein sequence: CASSLDPGTLYEQYF.

In regard to this clonotype: A single base separates this from a much larger clone, so it may be a read error. The rearrangement uses TRBV6-1 and TRBJ1-6; 10 positions agree with TRBD1. CDR1 is MNHNS and CDR2 is SASEGT in the germline V gene. The CDR3 runs 14 residues. The junction had 9 bases not matched to a gene; V was cut back by 10 bases and J by 9 bases. CDR3 region: CAIRPGQGISPLHF. CDR3 DNA sequence: TGTGCCATCAGGCCGGGACAGGGGATTTCACCCCTCCACTTT.

This clonotype was detected ten times or more. The chain employs TRBV28 and TRBJ2-1; a possible D gene is TRBD1 (5 bases). Deletions cut 2 bases from V and 3 bases from J, with 14 bases between. This CDR3 contains 16 residues. The germline CDR1 and CDR2 sequences are MDHEN and SYDVKM. CDR3 amino acids: CASSLNGGAIYNEQFF. The CDR3 bases are TGTGCCAGCAGTTTAAACGGTGGGGCCATCTACAATGAGCAGTTCTTC.

The chain joins TRBV11-2 to TRBJ1-3, with D unclear. The germline V and J ends were trimmed by 1 base and 0 bases, with 7 bases remaining between them. This CDR3 spans 15 amino acids. Germline V lookup: CDR1 SGHAT, CDR2 FQNNGV. CDR3: CASSLGRNSGNTIYF. The CDR3 DNA sequence: TGTGCCAGCAGCTTAGGGCGGAACTCTGGAAACACCATATATTTT.

This clonotype has a count of ten or more. V gene TRBV20-1 combines with J gene TRBJ2-1, with TRBD2 matching 9 bases. J was trimmed by 8 bases and V by 0 bases; bases with no gene match: 5. The CDR3 covers 14 residues. Germline V lookup: CDR1 DFQATT, CDR2 SNEGSKA (reference sequence). CDR3 sequence: CSAREGAGGDEQFF. CDR3 bases: TGCAGTGCTAGAGAAGGAGCGGGAGGCGATGAGCAGTTCTTC.

The V and J genes are TRBV2 and TRBJ2-7, with 10 bases fitting TRBD2. Per germline, CDR1 SNHLY and CDR2 FYNNEI. The CDR3 covers 15 residues. The V gene end was trimmed by 3 bases and the J gene end by 9 bases; junction bases not matched to a gene: 11. In DNA, the CDR3 is TGTGCCAGCAGTGACGGTTTGCCAGCGGGAGGGCCGCAGTACTTC. Translation gives CASSDGLPAGGPQYF.

This sequence joins TRBV4-2 and TRBJ2-3, with TRBD2 as a possible D gene (6 bases). V was trimmed by 0 bases and J by 2 bases, leaving 15 bases between them. The length of the CDR3 is 17 residues. Germline-derived CDR1 and CDR2 are LGHNA and YNFKEQ. The CDR3 protein is CASSQDGLAIITDTQYF. The CDR3 nucleotides read TGTGCCAGCAGCCAAGATGGCCTAGCGATAATCACAGATACGCAGTATTTT.

The V and J genes are TRBV6-1 and TRBJ1-4, with D possibly being TRBD1 (5 bases). From germline, CDR1 is MNHNS and CDR2 SASEGT. This CDR3 contains 12 residues. Trimming removed 6 bases at V and 11 bases at J, with 13 bases between. The CDR3 DNA reads as TGTGCCAGCAGCCGAGCCGAGGGGAAACTGTTTTTT. Translating gives CASSRAEGKLFF.

The gene calls are TRBV19 and TRBJ2-2; weak D call: TRBD2 (7 bases). Trimming shortened V by 2 bases and J by 4 bases, and 17 bases separated the two germline ends. The CDR3 sequence is 17 residues long. The germline gives CDR1 LNHDA, CDR2 SQIVND (reference sequence). CDR3 loop: CASSIRGGAGLTGELFF. As DNA, the CDR3 is TGTGCCAGTAGTATAAGGGGGGGCGCCGGTCTCACCGGGGAGCTGTTTTTT.